This TCR beta chain was sequenced during a study of blood T cell repertoires in COVID-19. Whole-study context: T cells, B-cell-depleted T cells, or PBMCs supplied cDNA or gDNA.

Original handling: Nucleated cell number was recorded as an estimate derived from reference gene primer amplification. The table came from immunoSEQ multiplex PCR; TCRdb's copy has only in-frame clones and leaves some out. V and J calls and clone size follow that table, whereas D and trimming were derived from the DNA. The sample has around 80,000 clones; roughly 90% are singletons. This CDR3 spans 15 amino acids. Trimming took 2 bases from V and 2 from J; bases not matched to a gene: 1. Germline loops: CDR1 SGHTA, CDR2 FQGNSA. The clonotype was recovered from a woman of 80 years or more with acute or convalescent COVID-19. The chain recombines TRBV7-2 with TRBJ2-5; the match to TRBD2 covers 11 bases. The sequenced sample was peripheral blood. Here the CDR3 DNA reads TGTGCCAGCAGCTTACTAGCGGGGGGTCAAGAGACCCAGTACTTC. It is translated as CASSLLAGGQETQYF.